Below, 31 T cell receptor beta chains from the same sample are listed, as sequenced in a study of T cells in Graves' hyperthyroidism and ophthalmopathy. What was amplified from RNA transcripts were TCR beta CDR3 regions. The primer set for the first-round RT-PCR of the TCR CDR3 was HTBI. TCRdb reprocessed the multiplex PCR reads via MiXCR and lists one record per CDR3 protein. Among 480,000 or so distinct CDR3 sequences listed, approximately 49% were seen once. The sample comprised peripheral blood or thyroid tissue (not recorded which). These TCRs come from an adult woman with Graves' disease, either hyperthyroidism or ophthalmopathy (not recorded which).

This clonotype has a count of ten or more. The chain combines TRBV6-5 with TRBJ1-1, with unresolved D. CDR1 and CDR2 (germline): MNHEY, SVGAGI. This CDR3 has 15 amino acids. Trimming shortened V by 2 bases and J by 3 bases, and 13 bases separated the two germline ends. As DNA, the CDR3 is TGTGCCAGCAGTTACCCAGCCGACGGATACACTGAAGCTTTCTTT. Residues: CASSYPADGYTEAFF.

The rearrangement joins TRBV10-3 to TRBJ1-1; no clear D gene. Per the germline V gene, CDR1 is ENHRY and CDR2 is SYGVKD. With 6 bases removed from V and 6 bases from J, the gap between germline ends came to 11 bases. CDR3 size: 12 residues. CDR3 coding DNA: TGTGCCATCAGGGCCCCCTTCGCTGAAGCTTTCTTT. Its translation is CAIRAPFAEAFF.

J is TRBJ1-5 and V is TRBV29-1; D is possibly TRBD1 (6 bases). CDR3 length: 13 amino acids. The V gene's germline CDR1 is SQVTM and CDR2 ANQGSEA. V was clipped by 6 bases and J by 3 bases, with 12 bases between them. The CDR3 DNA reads TGCAGCGTCTCACAGGGTTTCAATCAGCCCCAGCATTTT. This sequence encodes CSVSQGFNQPQHF.

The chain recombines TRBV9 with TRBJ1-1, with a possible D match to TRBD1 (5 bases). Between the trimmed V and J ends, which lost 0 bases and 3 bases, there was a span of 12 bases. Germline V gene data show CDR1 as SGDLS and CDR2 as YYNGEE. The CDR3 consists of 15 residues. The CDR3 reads CASSVGPWGYTEAFF. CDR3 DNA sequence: TGTGCCAGCAGCGTAGGGCCTTGGGGGTACACTGAAGCTTTCTTT.

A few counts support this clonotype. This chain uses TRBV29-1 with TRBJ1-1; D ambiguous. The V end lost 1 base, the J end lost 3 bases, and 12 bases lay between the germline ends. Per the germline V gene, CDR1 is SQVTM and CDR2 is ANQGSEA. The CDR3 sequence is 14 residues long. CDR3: CSVEGGEFYTEAFF. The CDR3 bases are TGCAGCGTTGAAGGGGGTGAGTTTTACACTGAAGCTTTCTTT. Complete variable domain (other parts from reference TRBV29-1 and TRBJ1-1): SAVISQKPSRDICQRGTSLTIQCQVDSQVTMMFWYRQQPGQSLTLIATANQGSEATYESGFVIDKFPISRPNLTFSTLTVSNMSPEDSSIYLCSVEGGEFYTEAFFGQGTRLTVV.

The CDR3 is CASSEVIHEQYF. In nucleotides, the CDR3 is TGCGCCAGCAGTGAGGTCATCCACGAGCAGTACTTC. The chain joins TRBV10-2 to TRBJ2-7, with D unresolved. The V and J ends lost 2 bases and 5 bases respectively, with 7 bases between them. This CDR3 region has 12 residues. Germline V lookup: CDR1 WSHSY, CDR2 SAAADI.

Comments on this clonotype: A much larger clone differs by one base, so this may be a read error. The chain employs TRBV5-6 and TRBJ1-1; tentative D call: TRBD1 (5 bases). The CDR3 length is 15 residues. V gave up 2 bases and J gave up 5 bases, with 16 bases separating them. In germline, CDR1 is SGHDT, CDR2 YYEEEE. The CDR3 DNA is TGTGCCAGCAGCTTTGGGGGACGGGTAGCGACTGAAGCTTTCTTT. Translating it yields CASSFGGRVATEAFF.

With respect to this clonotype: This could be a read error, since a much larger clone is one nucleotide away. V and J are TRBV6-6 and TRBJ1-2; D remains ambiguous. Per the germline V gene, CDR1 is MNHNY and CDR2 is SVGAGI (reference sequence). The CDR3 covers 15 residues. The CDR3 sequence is CASSPPALSVPTDAF. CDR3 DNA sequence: TGTGCCAGCAGCCCCCCGGCTTTGAGCGTTCCTACGGACGCCTTC.

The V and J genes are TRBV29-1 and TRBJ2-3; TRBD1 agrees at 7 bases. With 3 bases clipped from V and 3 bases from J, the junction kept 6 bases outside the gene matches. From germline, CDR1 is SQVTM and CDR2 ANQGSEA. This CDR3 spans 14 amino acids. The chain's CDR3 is CSVEGRGMTDTQYF. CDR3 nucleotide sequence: TGCAGCGTTGAGGGCAGGGGGATGACAGATACGCAGTATTTT.

The CDR3 DNA reads TGTGCCAGCAGCCCTGACAACAGGGGGGGTGGCGAGCAGTACTTC. Amino acids: CASSPDNRGGGEQYF. This chain links TRBV7-9 with TRBJ2-7; D might be TRBD1 (8 bases). The ends were cut back, 5 bases at V and 6 bases at J, with 20 bases in the middle. This CDR3 is 15 amino acids long. The germline V gene has CDR1 SEHNR and CDR2 FQNEAQ (reference sequence).

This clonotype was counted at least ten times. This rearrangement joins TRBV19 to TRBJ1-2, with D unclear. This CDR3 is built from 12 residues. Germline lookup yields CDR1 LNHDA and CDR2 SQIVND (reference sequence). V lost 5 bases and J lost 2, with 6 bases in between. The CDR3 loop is CASSYGNYGYTF. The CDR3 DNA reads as TGTGCCAGTAGTTACGGGAACTATGGCTACACCTTC.

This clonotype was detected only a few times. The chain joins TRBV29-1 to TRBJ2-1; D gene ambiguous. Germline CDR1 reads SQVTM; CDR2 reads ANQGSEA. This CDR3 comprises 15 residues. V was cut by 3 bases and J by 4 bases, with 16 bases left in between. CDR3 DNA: TGCAGCGTTGACACGGTAGGCGGCTCTTACAATGAGCAGTTCTTC. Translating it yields CSVDTVGGSYNEQFF.

The CDR3 DNA reads as TGTGCCAGCAGCGGCGCCGACGGGGGCTACACCTTC. Amino acid sequence: CASSGADGGYTF. The V gene is TRBV7-9, the J gene TRBJ1-2; D unresolved. The ends were cut back, 5 bases at V and 8 bases at J, with 12 bases in the middle. The CDR3 spans 12 residues. The germline CDR1 and CDR2 sequences are SEHNR and FQNEAQ (reference sequence).

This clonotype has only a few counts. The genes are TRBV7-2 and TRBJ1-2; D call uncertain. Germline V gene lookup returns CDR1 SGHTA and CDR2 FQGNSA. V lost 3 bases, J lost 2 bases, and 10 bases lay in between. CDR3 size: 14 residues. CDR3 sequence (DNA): TGTGCCAGCAGCTTGGGAGCACAGAACTATGGCTACACCTTC. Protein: CASSLGAQNYGYTF.

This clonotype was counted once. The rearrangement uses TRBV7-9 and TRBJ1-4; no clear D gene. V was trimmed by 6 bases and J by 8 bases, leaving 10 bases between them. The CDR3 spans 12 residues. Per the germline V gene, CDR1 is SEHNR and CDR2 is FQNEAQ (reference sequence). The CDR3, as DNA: TGTGCCAGCAGAAAGGGAACGGAAAAACTGTTTTTT. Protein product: CASRKGTEKLFF.

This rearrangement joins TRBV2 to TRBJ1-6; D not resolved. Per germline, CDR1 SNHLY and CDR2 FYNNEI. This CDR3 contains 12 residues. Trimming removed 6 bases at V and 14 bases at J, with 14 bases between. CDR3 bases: TGTGCCAGCAGAGCCGACCCCCTGGCCCTCCACTTT. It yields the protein CASRADPLALHF.

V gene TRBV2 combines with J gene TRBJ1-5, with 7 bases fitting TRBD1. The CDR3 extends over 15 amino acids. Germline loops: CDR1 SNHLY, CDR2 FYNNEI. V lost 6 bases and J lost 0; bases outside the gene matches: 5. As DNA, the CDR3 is TGTGCCAGCAGGACCGGGACAGATAGCAATCAGCCCCAGCATTTT. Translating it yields CASRTGTDSNQPQHF.

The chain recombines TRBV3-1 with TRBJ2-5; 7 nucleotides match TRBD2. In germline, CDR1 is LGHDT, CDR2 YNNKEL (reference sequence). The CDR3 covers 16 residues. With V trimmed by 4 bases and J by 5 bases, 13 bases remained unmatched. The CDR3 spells CASSLSGLQVGETQYF. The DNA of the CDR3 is TGTGCCAGCAGCCTATCGGGACTACAGGTCGGTGAGACCCAGTACTTC.

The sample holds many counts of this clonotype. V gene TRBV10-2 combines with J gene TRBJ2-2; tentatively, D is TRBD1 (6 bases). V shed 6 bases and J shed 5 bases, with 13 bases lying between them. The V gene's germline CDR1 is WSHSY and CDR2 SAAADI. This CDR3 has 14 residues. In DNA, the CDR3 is TGCGCCAGCAGGGAAGGGGGTCATACCGGGGAGCTGTTTTTT. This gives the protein CASREGGHTGELFF.

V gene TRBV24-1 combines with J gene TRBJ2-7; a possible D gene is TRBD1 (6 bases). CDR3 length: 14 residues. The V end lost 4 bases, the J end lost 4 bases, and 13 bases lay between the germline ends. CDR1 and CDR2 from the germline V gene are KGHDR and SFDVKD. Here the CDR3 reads CATSDPGVGYEQYF. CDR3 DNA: TGTGCCACCAGTGACCCAGGGGTAGGATACGAGCAGTACTTC.

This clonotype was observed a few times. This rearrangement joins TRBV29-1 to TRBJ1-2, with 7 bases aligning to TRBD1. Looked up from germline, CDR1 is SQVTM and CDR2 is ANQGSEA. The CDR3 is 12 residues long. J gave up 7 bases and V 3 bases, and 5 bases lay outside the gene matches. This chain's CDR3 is CSVEQGVSGYTF. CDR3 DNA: TGCAGCGTTGAGCAGGGGGTGAGTGGCTACACCTTC.

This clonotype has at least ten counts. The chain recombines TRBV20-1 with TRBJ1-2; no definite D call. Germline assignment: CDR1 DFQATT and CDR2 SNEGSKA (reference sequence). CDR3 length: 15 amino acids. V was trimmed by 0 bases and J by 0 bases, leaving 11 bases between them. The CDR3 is CSARDGRGANYGYTF. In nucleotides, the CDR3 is TGCAGTGCTAGAGATGGGCGGGGAGCTAACTATGGCTACACCTTC.

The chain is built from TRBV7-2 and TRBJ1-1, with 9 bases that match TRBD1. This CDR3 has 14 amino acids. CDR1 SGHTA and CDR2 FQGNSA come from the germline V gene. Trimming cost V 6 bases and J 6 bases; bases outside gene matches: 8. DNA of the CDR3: TGTGCCAGCAGTCCCGGGACAGGGATCCCTGAAGCTTTCTTT. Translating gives CASSPGTGIPEAFF. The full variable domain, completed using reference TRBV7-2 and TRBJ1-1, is GAGVSQSPSNKVTEKGKDVELRCDPISGHTALYWYRQSLGQGLEFLIYFQGNSAPDKSGLPSDRFSAERTGGSVSTLTIQRTQQEDSAVYLCASSPGTGIPEAFFGQGTRLTVV.

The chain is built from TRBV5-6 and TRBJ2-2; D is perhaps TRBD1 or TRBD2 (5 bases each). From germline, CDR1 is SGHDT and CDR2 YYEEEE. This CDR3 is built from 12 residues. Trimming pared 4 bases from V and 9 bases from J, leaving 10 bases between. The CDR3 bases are TGTGCCAGCAGCGCCGGGGCGCGGGAGCTGTTTTTT. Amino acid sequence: CASSAGARELFF.

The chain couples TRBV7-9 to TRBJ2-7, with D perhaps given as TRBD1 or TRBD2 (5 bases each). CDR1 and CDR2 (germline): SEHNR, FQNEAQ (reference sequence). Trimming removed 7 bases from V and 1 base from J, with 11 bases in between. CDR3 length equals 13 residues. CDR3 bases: TGTGCCAGCACCAGGGACGGATCCTACGAGCAGTACTTC. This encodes CASTRDGSYEQYF.

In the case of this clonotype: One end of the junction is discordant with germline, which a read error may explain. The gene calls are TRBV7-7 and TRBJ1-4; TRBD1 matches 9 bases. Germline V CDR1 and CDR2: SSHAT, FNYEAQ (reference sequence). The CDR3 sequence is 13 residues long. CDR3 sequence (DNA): TGTGCTAGCAGCTCCGGACAGGGGGAAAAACTGTTTTTT. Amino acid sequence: CASSSGQGEKLFF. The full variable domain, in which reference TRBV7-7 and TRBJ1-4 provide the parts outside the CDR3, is GAGVSQSPRYKVTKRGQDVTLRCDPISSHATLYWYQQALGQGPEFLTYFNYEAQPDKSGLPSDRFSAERPEGSISTLTIQRTEQRDSAMYRCASSSGQGEKLFFGSGTQLSVL.

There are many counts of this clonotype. CDR3 bases: TGTGCCAGTGGGAGAAGCGGGAGCTCCTACGAGCAGTACTTC. Encoded protein: CASGRSGSSYEQYF. The V and J genes are TRBV19 and TRBJ2-7; 8 bases agree with TRBD2. Germline-derived CDR1 and CDR2 are LNHDA and SQIVND (reference sequence). Germline trimming cut 8 bases from V and 0 bases from J; bases unmatched to any gene: 6. The CDR3 contains 14 residues.

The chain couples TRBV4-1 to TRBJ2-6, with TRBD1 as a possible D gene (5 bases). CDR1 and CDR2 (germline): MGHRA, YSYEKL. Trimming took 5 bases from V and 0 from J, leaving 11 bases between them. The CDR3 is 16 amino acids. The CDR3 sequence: CASSTRQISGANVLTF. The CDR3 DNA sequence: TGCGCCAGCAGCACTCGACAGATCTCTGGGGCCAACGTCCTGACTTTC.

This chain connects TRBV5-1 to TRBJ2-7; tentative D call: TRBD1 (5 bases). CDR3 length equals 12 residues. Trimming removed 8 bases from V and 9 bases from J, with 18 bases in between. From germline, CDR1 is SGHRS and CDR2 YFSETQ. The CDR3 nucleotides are TGCGCCAGTCCCTCCCGACAGTCCGGGCAGTACTTC. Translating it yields CASPSRQSGQYF.

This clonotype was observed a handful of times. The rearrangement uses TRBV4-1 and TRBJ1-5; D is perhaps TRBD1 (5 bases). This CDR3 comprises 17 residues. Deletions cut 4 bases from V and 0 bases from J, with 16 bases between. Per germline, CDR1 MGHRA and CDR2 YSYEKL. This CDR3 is CASSPTKGPNSNQPQHF. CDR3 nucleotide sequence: TGCGCCAGCAGCCCGACGAAGGGACCCAATAGCAATCAGCCCCAGCATTTT.

As DNA, the CDR3 is TGTGCCAGCGGAAGGTTAGCGACGAGCTCCTACGAGCAGTACTTC. It translates to CASGRLATSSYEQYF. The chain links TRBV10-3 to TRBJ2-7, with D maybe TRBD2 (5 bases). Germline lookup yields CDR1 ENHRY and CDR2 SYGVKD. This CDR3 has 15 residues. Trimming cost V 10 bases and J 0 bases, with 19 bases left between them.